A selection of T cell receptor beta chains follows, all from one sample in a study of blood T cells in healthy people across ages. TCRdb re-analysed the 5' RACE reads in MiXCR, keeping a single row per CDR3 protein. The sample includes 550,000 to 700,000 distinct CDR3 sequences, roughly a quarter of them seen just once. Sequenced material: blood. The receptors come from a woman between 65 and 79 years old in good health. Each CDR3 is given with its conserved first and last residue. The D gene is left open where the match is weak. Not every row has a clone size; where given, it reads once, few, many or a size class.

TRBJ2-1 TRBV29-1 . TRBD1 TGCAGCGTTTGGGGGACAGGGGTTGTCAATGAGCAGTCCTTC CSVWGTGVVNEQSF
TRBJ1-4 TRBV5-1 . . TGCGCCAGCAGCTTGGGGAAGGGCGGTGAAAAACTGTTTTTT CASSLGKGGEKLFF
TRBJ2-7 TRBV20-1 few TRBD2 TGCAGTGCCCTTGGACTAGCGGGGGTCTACGAGCAGTACTTC CSALGLAGVYEQYF
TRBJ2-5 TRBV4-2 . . TGTGCCAGCAGCCAAAGGACCGATCTTAGTGAGCGGTTCTTC CASSQRTDLSERFF
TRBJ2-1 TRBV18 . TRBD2 TGTGCCAGCTCACCTAGCGGGGGGGTTAGCTCCTACAATGAGCAGTTCTTC CASSPSGGVSSYNEQFF
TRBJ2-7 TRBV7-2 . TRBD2 TGTGCCAGCAGCTTAGGACCTAGCGGATTATTCTACGAGCAGTACTTC CASSLGPSGLFYEQYF
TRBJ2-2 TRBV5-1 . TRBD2 TGCGCCAGCAGCATGGAACCTAGCGGGCCCACCGGGGAGCTGTTTTTT CASSMEPSGPTGELFF
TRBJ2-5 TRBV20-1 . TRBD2 TGCAGTGCTAAACGAGGACTAGCGGGGGGTGTACAAGAGACCCAGTACTTC CSAKRGLAGGVQETQYF
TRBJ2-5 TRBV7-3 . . TGTGCCAGCAGCTCACGACAGGGAGGGCAGACCCAGTACTTC CASSSRQGGQTQYF
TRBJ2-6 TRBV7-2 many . TGTGCCAGCAGCTTTAAATCTGGGGCCAACGTCCTGACTTTC CASSFKSGANVLTF
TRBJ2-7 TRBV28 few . TGTGCCAGCAGCCTTACAGGACTTCCCCACGAGCAGTACTTC CASSLTGLPHEQYF
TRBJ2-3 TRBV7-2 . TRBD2 TGTGCCAGCAGCTTTGGACTAGAGAGATGGGATACGCAGTATTTT CASSFGLERWDTQYF
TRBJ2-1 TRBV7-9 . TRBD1 TGTGCCAGCAGCTCCGGGACAGGAGACTCCTACAATGAGCAGTTCTTC CASSSGTGDSYNEQFF
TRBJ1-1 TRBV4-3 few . TGCGCCAGCAGCCAAGTAGACGGTAACACTGAAGCTTTCTTT CASSQVDGNTEAFF
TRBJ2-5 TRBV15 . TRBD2 TGTGCCACCAGCAGTTCTAGCGGGGGGACCCAGTACTTC CATSSSSGGTQYF
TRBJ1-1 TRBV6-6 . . TGTGCCAGCAGTCAATTAGGAGCTTTCTTT CASSQLGAFF
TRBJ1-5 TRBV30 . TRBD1 TGTGCCTGGAACCCGGGACAGGGCAATCAGCCCCAGCATTTT CAWNPGQGNQPQHF
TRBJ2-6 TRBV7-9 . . TGTGCCAGCAGCCCTCAGCGCTCTGGGGCCAACGTCCTGACTTTC CASSPQRSGANVLTF
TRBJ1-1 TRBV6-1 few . TGTGCCGGCAGACCCCTAGGGGGATCGGTGAACACTGAAGCTTCCTTT CAGRPLGGSVNTEASF
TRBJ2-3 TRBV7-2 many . TGTGCCAGCAGCTCGCGCTTTAGGGATACGCAGTATTTT CASSSRFRDTQYF
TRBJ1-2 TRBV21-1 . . TGTGCCCGCGCGGGGACAAAATATTCCTATGGCTACACCTTC CARAGTKYSYGYTF
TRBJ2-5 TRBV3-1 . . TGTGCCAGCAGCCAGGGACACTCAGAGACCCAGTACTTC CASSQGHSETQYF
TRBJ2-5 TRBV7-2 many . TGTGCCAGCAGCTTGGTTGGAGAGACCCAGTACTTC CASSLVGETQYF
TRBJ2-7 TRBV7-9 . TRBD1 TGTGCCAACCAGGGACAGGACGAGCAGTACTTC CANQGQDEQYF
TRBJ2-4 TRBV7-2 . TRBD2 TGTGCCAGCAGCTCGACTAGCGGGGGGGGGCTGAACATTCAGTACTTC CASSSTSGGGLNIQYF
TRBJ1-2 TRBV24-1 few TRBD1 TGTGCCACCAGTGATCGGGGGACAGGGAATGTCGGTGGCTACACCTTC CATSDRGTGNVGGYTF
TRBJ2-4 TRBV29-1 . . TGCAGCGTCCGCAGAGGGACGGGCAAAAACATTCAGTACTTC CSVRRGTGKNIQYF
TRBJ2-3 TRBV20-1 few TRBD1 TGCAGTGCTATGGGCAGGGGGTTAGATACGCAGTATTTT CSAMGRGLDTQYF
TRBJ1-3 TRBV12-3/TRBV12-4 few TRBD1 TGTGCCAGCAGTGAGGGGGCAAGGGTCCTTTATTTT CASSEGARVLYF
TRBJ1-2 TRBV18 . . TGTGCCAGCTCGCCCGGGACGGCCTATGCCTACACCTTC CASSPGTAYAYTF
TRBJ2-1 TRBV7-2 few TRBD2 TGTGCCAGCAGTGCCTACCCTAGCGGTATCGACCAGCAACAGTTCTTC CASSAYPSGIDQQQFF
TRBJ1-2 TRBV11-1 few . TGTGCCAGCAGCGCCCAGAACCGGGGGAGCTATGGCTACACCTTC CASSAQNRGSYGYTF
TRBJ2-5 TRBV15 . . TGTGCCACCAGCAGAGGTGGCTCGGAGACCCAGTACTTC CATSRGGSETQYF
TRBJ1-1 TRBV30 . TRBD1 TGTGCCTGGAACCGACAGGGGATGAACACTGAAGCTTTCTTT CAWNRQGMNTEAFF
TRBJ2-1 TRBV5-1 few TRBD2 TGCGCCAGCAGCTTGCCCGGCGGGGGGGGTTACAATGAGCAGTTCTTC CASSLPGGGGYNEQFF
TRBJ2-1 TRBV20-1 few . TGCAGTGCTAGAAGGTCAAATGAGCAGTTCTTC CSARRSNEQFF
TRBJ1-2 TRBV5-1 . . TGCGCCAGCAGCCCTGGCGGGGACGACTATGGCTACACCTTC CASSPGGDDYGYTF
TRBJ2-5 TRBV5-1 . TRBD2 TGCGCCAGCAGGGCCGGGGGGGTGAAAGAGGCCCAGTACTTC CASRAGGVKEAQYF
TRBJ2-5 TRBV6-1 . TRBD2 TGTGCCAGCAGCTGGGCTAGCGGGCAAGAGACCCAGTACTTC CASSWASGQETQYF
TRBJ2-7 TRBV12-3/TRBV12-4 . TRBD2 TGTGCCAGCAGTTTCGGTAGCGGGACCTCCTACGAGCAGTACTTC CASSFGSGTSYEQYF
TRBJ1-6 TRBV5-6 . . TGTGCCAGCACCTCCTCCTATAATTCACCCCTCCACTTT CASTSSYNSPLHF
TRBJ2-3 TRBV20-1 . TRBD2 TGCGCCCTAGCGGGGACAGATACGCAGTATTTT CALAGTDTQYF
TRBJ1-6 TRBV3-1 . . TGTGCCAGCAGCCAACCCGGACAGCTTAATTCACCCCTCCACTTT CASSQPGQLNSPLHF
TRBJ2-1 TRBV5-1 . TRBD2 TGCGCCAGCAACGGACTAGCCCACCCCAATGAGCAGTTCTTC CASNGLAHPNEQFF
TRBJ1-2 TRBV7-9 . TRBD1 TGTGCCAGCAGTCGTACAGGGGGCTTAGGCTACACCTTC CASSRTGGLGYTF
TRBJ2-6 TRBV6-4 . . TGCGCCAGCAGTCTGACAAACTCTGGGGCCAACGTCCTGACTTTC CASSLTNSGANVLTF
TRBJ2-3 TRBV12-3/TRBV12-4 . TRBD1 TGTGCCAGCAGTTCCCGAGAGGGCCGGACAGGAAGCACAGATACGCAGTATTTT CASSSREGRTGSTDTQYF
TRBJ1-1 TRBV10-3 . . TGTGCCATCAGGGAGACATTCTGCGGGTCTTTCTTT CAIRETFCGSFF
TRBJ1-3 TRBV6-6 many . TGTGCCAGCAGTCCCTCGGGTACCTCTGGAAACACCATATATTTT CASSPSGTSGNTIYF